The entry below describes one T cell receptor (beta chain). This entry comes from a study of cytomegalovirus exposure and HLA in healthy donors. The primer mix had 60 Vbeta and 13 Jbeta primers. Assay used: immunoSEQ multiplex PCR; TCRdb lists only in-frame clones, some missing. The profile covers over 150,000 clones, with approximately 79% appearing a single time and about 2.2% taken by the ten largest. The CDR3 runs to 14 residues. The germline CDR1 and CDR2 sequences are SGHRS and YFSETQ. V was pared by 4 bases and J by 5 bases, with 5 bases of the junction left unmatched. This chain uses TRBV5-1 with TRBJ1-2, with 10 bases lining up with TRBD1. The sequencing sample was made of PBMCs. The source is a man between 35 and 55 years old in good health and CMV-seronegative. This chain's CDR3 is CASSGTGARYGYTF. Written as DNA, the CDR3 is TGCGCCAGCAGCGGGACAGGGGCTAGGTATGGCTACACCTTC.